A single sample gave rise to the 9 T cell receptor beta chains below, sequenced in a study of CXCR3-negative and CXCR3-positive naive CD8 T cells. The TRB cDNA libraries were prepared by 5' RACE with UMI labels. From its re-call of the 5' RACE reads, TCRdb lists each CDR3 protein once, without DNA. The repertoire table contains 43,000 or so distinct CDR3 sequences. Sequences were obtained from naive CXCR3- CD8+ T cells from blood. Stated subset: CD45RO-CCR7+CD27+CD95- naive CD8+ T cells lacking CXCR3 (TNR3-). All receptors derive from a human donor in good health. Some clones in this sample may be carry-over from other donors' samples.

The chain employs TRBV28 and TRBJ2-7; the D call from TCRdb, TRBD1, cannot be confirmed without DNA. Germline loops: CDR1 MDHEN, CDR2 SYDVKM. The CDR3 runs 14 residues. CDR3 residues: CASSFFRRAYEQYF.

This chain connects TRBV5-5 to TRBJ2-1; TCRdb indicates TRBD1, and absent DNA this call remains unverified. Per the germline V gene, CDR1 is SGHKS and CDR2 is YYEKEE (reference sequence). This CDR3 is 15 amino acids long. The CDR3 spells CASSLVEGAVNEQFF.

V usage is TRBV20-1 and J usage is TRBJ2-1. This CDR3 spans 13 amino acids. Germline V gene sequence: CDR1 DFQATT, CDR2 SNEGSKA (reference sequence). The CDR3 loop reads CSARETSYNEQFF.

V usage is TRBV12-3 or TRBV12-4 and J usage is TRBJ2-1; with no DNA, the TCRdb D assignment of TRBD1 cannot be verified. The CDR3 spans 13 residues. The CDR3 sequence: CASTLGGRGEQFF.

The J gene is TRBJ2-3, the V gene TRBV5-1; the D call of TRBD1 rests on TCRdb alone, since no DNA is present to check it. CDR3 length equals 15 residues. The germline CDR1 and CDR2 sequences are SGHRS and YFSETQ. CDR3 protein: CASSLETGGTDTQYF.

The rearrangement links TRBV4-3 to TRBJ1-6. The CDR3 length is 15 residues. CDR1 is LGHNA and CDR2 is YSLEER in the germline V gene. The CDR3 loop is CASSHSAGDNSPLHF.

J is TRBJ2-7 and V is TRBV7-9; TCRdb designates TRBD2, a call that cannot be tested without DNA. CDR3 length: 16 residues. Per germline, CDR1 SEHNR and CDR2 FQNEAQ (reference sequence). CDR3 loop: CASSAPTSGDLREQYF. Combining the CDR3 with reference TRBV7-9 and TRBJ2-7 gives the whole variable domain DTGVSQNPRHKITKRGQNVTFRCDPISEHNRLYWYRQTLGQGPEFLTYFQNEAQLEKSRLLSDRFSAERPKGSFSTLEIQRTEQGDSAMYLCASSAPTSGDLREQYFGPGTRLTVT.

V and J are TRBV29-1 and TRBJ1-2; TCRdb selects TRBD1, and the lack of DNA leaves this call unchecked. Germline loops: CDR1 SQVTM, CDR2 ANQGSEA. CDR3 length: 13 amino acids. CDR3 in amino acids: CSVETGLYYGYTF.

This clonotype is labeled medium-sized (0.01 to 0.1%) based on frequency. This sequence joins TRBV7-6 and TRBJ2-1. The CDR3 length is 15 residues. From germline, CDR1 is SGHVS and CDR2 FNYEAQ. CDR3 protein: CASSLGPSGYNEQFF. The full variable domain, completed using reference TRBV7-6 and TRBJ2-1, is GAGVSQSPRYKVTKRGQDVALRCDPISGHVSLYWYRQALGQGPEFLTYFNYEAQQDKSGLPNDRFSAERPEGSISTLTIQRTEQRDSAMYRCASSLGPSGYNEQFFGPGTRLTVL.